This TCR beta chain was obtained from a study of blood T cell repertoires in COVID-19. Study background: The analysed material was cDNA or gDNA that came from T cells, B-cell-depleted T cells, or PBMCs.

Per the authors' pipeline: Using reference gene primer amplification, nucleated cell counts were estimated. Profiled with immunoSEQ multiplex PCR; TCRdb holds only in-frame clones, not every one. Clone size and the V and J calls come from that table; the DNA yielded D and trimming. The repertoire holds under 150,000 clones, with around 88% as singletons. This TCR was recovered from a man in his forties or fifties with active or convalescent COVID-19. The sequencing sample was made of peripheral blood.

This CDR3 reads CASSPTGFPPTEAFF. CDR3 nucleotide sequence: TGCGCCAGCAGCCCTACAGGATTCCCCCCCACTGAAGCTTTCTTT. V gene TRBV4-1 combines with J gene TRBJ1-1; TRBD1 might be the D (5 bases). V was clipped by 4 bases and J by 4 bases, with 16 bases between them. Per the germline V gene, CDR1 is MGHRA and CDR2 is YSYEKL. The CDR3 extends over 15 amino acids.